The 30 T cell receptor beta chains in this list originate from one sample, sequenced in a study of cytomegalovirus exposure and HLA in healthy donors. Use of 60 Vbeta and 13 Jbeta primers characterized the PCR. Method: immunoSEQ multiplex PCR; TCRdb's copy keeps in-frame clones and lacks some. Of 100,000 to 150,000 clones in the sample, more than 60% were seen once. Sample: PBMCs. Receptor source: a woman between 18 and 29 years old in good health and CMV-seronegative.

The V gene is TRBV5-5, the J gene TRBJ1-1; TRBD1 matches at 9 bases. Germline trimming cut 5 bases from V and 11 bases from J; bases unmatched to any gene: 4. CDR3 length: 11 amino acids. CDR1 and CDR2 (germline): SGHKS, YYEKEE (reference sequence). CDR3 amino acids: CASSTGGAAFF. The CDR3 coding sequence is TGTGCCAGCAGTACAGGGGGCGCGGCTTTCTTT. Together with reference TRBV5-5 and TRBJ1-1, the CDR3 gives the full variable domain: DAGVTQSPTHLIKTRGQQVTLRCSPISGHKSVSWYQQVLGQGPQFIFQYYEKEERGRGNFPDRFSARQFPNYSSELNVNALLLGDSALYLCASSTGGAAFFGQGTRLTVV.

A few counts support this clone. This chain connects TRBV10-3 to TRBJ2-7; TRBD1 might be the D (6 bases). Germline loops: CDR1 ENHRY, CDR2 SYGVKD. The V end lost 2 bases, the J end lost 0 bases, and 8 bases lay between the germline ends. This CDR3 has 14 residues. The CDR3 is CAISEDRSSYEQYF. In DNA form, the CDR3 reads TGTGCCATCAGTGAGGACAGGAGCTCCTACGAGCAGTACTTC.

This clone has a handful of counts. The chain links TRBV29-1 to TRBJ2-7, with a tentative D call TRBD2 (6 bases). The CDR3 has 13 amino acids. V was clipped by 7 bases and J by 2 bases, with 15 bases between them. CDR1 is SQVTM and CDR2 is ANQGSEA in the germline V gene. CDR3 residues: CSAGGNIAYEQYF. CDR3 in DNA: TGCAGCGCCGGAGGGAACATTGCCTACGAGCAGTACTTC.

The rearrangement joins TRBV7-2 to TRBJ2-7, with D perhaps TRBD1 (6 bases). From germline, CDR1 is SGHTA and CDR2 FQGNSA. Trimming left V 1 base short and J 4 bases short, with 14 bases between. This CDR3 spans 15 amino acids. This chain's CDR3 is CASSLGGGAVYEQYF. As DNA, the CDR3 is TGTGCCAGCAGCTTAGGAGGGGGAGCGGTTTACGAGCAGTACTTC.

The chain carries TRBV29-1 and TRBJ1-2; D gene unclear. The CDR3 is 11 residues long. The germline gives CDR1 SQVTM, CDR2 ANQGSEA. V shed 3 bases and J shed 8 bases, with 10 bases lying between them. The CDR3 protein is CSVDGGQGYTF. As DNA, the CDR3 is TGCAGCGTTGATGGAGGGCAAGGCTACACCTTC.

This chain connects TRBV7-7 to TRBJ2-1; a possible D gene is TRBD2 (6 bases). V lost 1 base and J lost 7, with 8 bases in between. CDR1 and CDR2 from the germline V gene are SSHAT and FNYEAQ (reference sequence). This CDR3 has 13 residues. CDR3 region: CASSLGAGNEQFF. For the CDR3, the DNA is TGTGCCAGCAGCTTAGGGGCGGGGAATGAGCAGTTCTTC.

V gene TRBV6-1 combines with J gene TRBJ1-2; D may be TRBD1 (6 bases). V gave up 3 bases and J gave up 6 bases, with 11 bases separating them. This CDR3 region has 13 residues. The V gene's germline CDR1 is MNHNS and CDR2 SASEGT. The CDR3: CASSEEQGNGYTF. CDR3 sequence (DNA): TGTGCCAGCAGTGAGGAACAGGGAAATGGCTACACCTTC.

V gene TRBV19 combines with J gene TRBJ1-1; weak D call: TRBD1 (5 bases). Germline-derived CDR1 and CDR2 are LNHDA and SQIVND (reference sequence). The CDR3 loop spans 13 amino acids. V gave up 5 bases and J gave up 6 bases, with 13 bases separating them. The CDR3 protein is CASSARERAEAFF. As DNA, the CDR3 is TGTGCCAGTAGTGCCAGGGAAAGGGCTGAAGCTTTCTTT.

The gene calls are TRBV18 and TRBJ2-7, with TRBD2 matching 9 bases. With 2 bases clipped from V and 7 bases from J, the junction kept 18 bases outside the gene matches. Germline V gene data show CDR1 as KGHSH and CDR2 as LQKENI. The CDR3 runs 18 residues. CDR3 residues: CASSPSAGNSGSPREQYF. CDR3 coding DNA: TGTGCCAGCTCACCATCCGCAGGGAATAGCGGGAGTCCTAGGGAGCAGTACTTC.

The chain couples TRBV4-1 to TRBJ2-1, with 8 bases that match TRBD2. CDR1 and CDR2 (germline): MGHRA, YSYEKL. Germline trimming cut 5 bases from V and 7 bases from J; bases unmatched to any gene: 10. The CDR3 has 15 residues. The CDR3 DNA reads TGCGCCAGCAGCGAACAAGCGGGAGTAGGGAATGAGCAGTTCTTC. This gives the protein CASSEQAGVGNEQFF.

This clone has only a few counts. The chain recombines TRBV6-6 with TRBJ1-1; 7 bases line up with TRBD1. The CDR3 length is 13 residues. Germline V gives CDR1 MNHNY, CDR2 SVGAGI (reference sequence). V lost 4 bases to trimming and J lost 8 bases; unmatched junction nucleotides: 7. The CDR3 sequence: CASSLLPGQEAFF. The CDR3 nucleotides are TGTGCCAGCAGTTTACTCCCGGGACAGGAAGCTTTCTTT.

V usage is TRBV5-6 and J usage is TRBJ2-7; maybe TRBD1 (5 bases). V shed 0 bases and J shed 3 bases, with 7 bases lying between them. Germline assignment: CDR1 SGHDT and CDR2 YYEEEE. This CDR3 is built from 13 residues. CDR3 sequence reads: CASSLAGRYEQYF. CDR3 bases: TGTGCCAGCAGCTTGGCAGGGCGCTACGAGCAGTACTTC.

V gene TRBV30 combines with J gene TRBJ1-5; D gene unclear. CDR3 size: 16 residues. Germline V gene lookup returns CDR1 GTSNPN and CDR2 SVGIG (reference sequence). The ends were cut back, 3 bases at V and 2 bases at J, with 17 bases in the middle. CDR3 protein: CAWSEEGIYGNQPQHF. CDR3 coding DNA: TGTGCCTGGAGCGAAGAGGGAATATACGGCAATCAGCCCCAGCATTTT.

This clone has only a few counts. The chain joins TRBV28 to TRBJ1-5; TRBD1 aligns across 7 bases. Trimming cost V 10 bases and J 3 bases; bases outside gene matches: 9. The CDR3 totals 14 residues. Germline CDR1 MDHEN, CDR2 SYDVKM. CDR3 coding DNA: TGTGCCACCGGGGCAGGGGGGAACAATCAGCCCCAGCATTTT. Its translation is CATGAGGNNQPQHF.

The J gene is TRBJ1-2, the V gene TRBV4-1; D is possibly TRBD1 (5 bases). This CDR3 region has 17 residues. V lost 0 bases, J lost 4 bases, and 18 bases lay in between. Germline assignment: CDR1 MGHRA and CDR2 YSYEKL. The CDR3 here is CASSQDPLRGVGYGYTF. The CDR3 bases are TGCGCCAGCAGCCAAGATCCTCTCCGGGGGGTTGGCTATGGCTACACCTTC.

The chain employs TRBV4-1 and TRBJ1-4, with unresolved D. The CDR3 length is 18 residues. Trimming took 1 base from V and 8 from J, leaving 23 bases between them. Germline V gene sequence: CDR1 MGHRA, CDR2 YSYEKL. CDR3 residues: CASSQVNTHKGGWEKLFF. The CDR3 DNA is TGCGCCAGCAGCCAAGTTAATACCCACAAGGGAGGGTGGGAAAAACTGTTTTTT.

A few counts support this clone. The chain uses TRBV6-1 and TRBJ2-1; a possible D gene is TRBD2 (7 bases). Trimming left V 11 bases short and J 4 bases short, with 15 bases between. From germline, CDR1 is MNHNS and CDR2 SASEGT. The CDR3 covers 13 residues. CDR3 sequence (DNA): TGTGCCGTGGAGGGGGGACTATACAATGAGCAGTTCTTC. Its translation is CAVEGGLYNEQFF.

The chain links TRBV9 to TRBJ1-1; weak D call: TRBD1 (6 bases). Trimming pared 0 bases from V and 8 bases from J, leaving 17 bases between. The CDR3 contains 15 residues. Germline-derived CDR1 and CDR2 are SGDLS and YYNGEE. CDR3: CASSVGGGQPAEAFF. The CDR3 DNA sequence: TGTGCCAGCAGCGTAGGGGGGGGCCAACCGGCGGAAGCTTTCTTT. The full variable domain, rest sourced from reference TRBV9 and TRBJ1-1, is DSGVTQTPKHLITATGQRVTLRCSPRSGDLSVYWYQQSLDQGLQFLIQYYNGEERAKGNILERFSAQQFPDLHSELNLSSLELGDSALYFCASSVGGGQPAEAFFGQGTRLTVV.

The rearrangement uses TRBV27 and TRBJ2-7, with 9 nucleotides matching TRBD2. The germline V gene has CDR1 MNHEY and CDR2 SMNVEV (reference sequence). The CDR3 extends over 14 amino acids. J lost 0 bases, V lost 6 bases, and 3 bases had no gene match. DNA for the CDR3: TGTGCCAGCAGCTATAGCGGGAGCTCCTACGAGCAGTACTTC. This translates into CASSYSGSSYEQYF.

The chain uses TRBV7-6 and TRBJ2-1; TRBD2 aligns across 8 bases. CDR3 length: 13 amino acids. The V segment lost 4 bases and the J segment 10 bases; nucleotides outside the gene matches: 6. Germline V gene sequence: CDR1 SGHVS, CDR2 FNYEAQ. CDR3 sequence reads: CASSSGGLGEQFF. CDR3 DNA: TGTGCCAGCAGCTCGGGGGGGCTGGGAGAGCAGTTCTTC.

The chain carries TRBV5-6 and TRBJ1-1; TRBD1 agrees at 9 bases. This CDR3 is built from 16 residues. In germline, CDR1 is SGHDT, CDR2 YYEEEE. Trimming cost V 1 base and J 1 base; bases outside gene matches: 5. CDR3 sequence: CASSLSNRGRNTEAFF. The CDR3 region has the DNA TGTGCCAGCAGCTTGTCGAACAGGGGGCGGAACACTGAAGCTTTCTTT.

V and J are TRBV5-8 and TRBJ2-5, with D possibly TRBD1 on 5 matching bases. Germline V gene sequence: CDR1 SGHTS, CDR2 YDEGEE. The V end lost 0 bases, the J end lost 3 bases, and 9 bases lay between the germline ends. The CDR3 totals 14 residues. CDR3 DNA sequence: TGTGCCAGCAGCTTGGAACAGGCTGAAGAGACCCAGTACTTC. Translating it yields CASSLEQAEETQYF.

V and J are TRBV7-9 and TRBJ2-2; D gene unclear. There are 13 residues in the CDR3. Germline V gives CDR1 SEHNR, CDR2 FQNEAQ (reference sequence). V lost 1 base and J 7 bases, leaving 7 bases between the germline ends. The CDR3: CASSLVQHGELFF. The CDR3 DNA reads as TGTGCCAGCAGCTTAGTCCAACACGGGGAGCTGTTTTTT.

This clone has only one observation. The CDR3: CASSLQAQETQYF. As DNA, the CDR3 is TGTGCCAGCAGCTTACAGGCGCAAGAGACCCAGTACTTC. The chain is built from TRBV7-2 and TRBJ2-5; no clear D. V lost 2 bases to trimming and J lost 2 bases, with 6 bases between them. This CDR3 spans 13 amino acids. CDR1 is SGHTA, CDR2 FQGNSA, per germline.

CDR3 sequence reads: CASRTEGGAYNEQFF. CDR3 nucleotide sequence: TGCGCCAGCAGGACGGAGGGGGGGGCCTACAATGAGCAGTTCTTC. The chain combines TRBV10-2 with TRBJ2-1, with D possibly being TRBD2 (7 bases). Trimming pared 6 bases from V and 2 bases from J, leaving 14 bases between. The CDR3 consists of 15 residues. The germline V gene encodes CDR1 WSHSY and CDR2 SAAADI.

The V and J genes are TRBV5-1 and TRBJ2-1; no definite D call. Trimming stripped 0 bases from V and 7 bases from J, with 11 bases between. The CDR3 sequence is 14 residues long. The germline V gene has CDR1 SGHRS and CDR2 YFSETQ. The DNA for the CDR3 is TGCGCCAGCAGCTTGGCCCAGCGACCTAATGAGCAGTTCTTC. The encoded protein is CASSLAQRPNEQFF.

The rearrangement links TRBV21-1 to TRBJ2-7; the D call of TRBD2 is as the table states it, not checked on the DNA. TRBV21-1 is a pseudogene segment. The length of the CDR3 is 17 residues. The CDR3 bases are TGTGCCAACCCGGGGGGGACTAGCGGGAGGTTCTCCTACGAGCAGTACTTC. This codes for CANPGGTSGRFSYEQYF.

To note about this clone: An end of the junction does not agree with germline; a read error may underlie this. The rearrangement links TRBV15 to TRBJ1-2; 7 bases map to TRBD1. This CDR3 contains 16 residues. Germline V gene data show CDR1 as LNHNV and CDR2 as YYDKDF (reference sequence). Written as DNA, the CDR3 is TGTGCCACCAGCGGAGACCGGGACAGCCTTAACTATGGCTACACCTTC. It specifies CATSGDRDSLNYGYTF.

J is TRBJ1-2 and V is TRBV6-5, with a possible D match to TRBD1 (6 bases). The germline V gene has CDR1 MNHEY and CDR2 SVGAGI. The V gene lost 5 bases and the J gene lost 6 bases, with 7 bases spanning the gap. The CDR3 runs 11 residues. The CDR3: CASSNRDGYTF. Written as DNA, the CDR3 is TGTGCCAGCAGTAACAGGGATGGCTACACCTTC.

The chain recombines TRBV9 with TRBJ2-1; D remains ambiguous. The CDR3 length is 15 residues. V gave up 4 bases and J gave up 4 bases, with 15 bases separating them. The germline V gene encodes CDR1 SGDLS and CDR2 YYNGEE. The CDR3 reads CASSPSSAEYNEQFF. The CDR3, as DNA: TGTGCCAGCAGCCCTAGTAGTGCCGAATACAATGAGCAGTTCTTC.